This T cell receptor beta chain was observed in a study of blood T cell repertoires in COVID-19. About the study: The United States, Italy and Spain supplied acute and convalescent COVID-19 samples. From T cells, B-cell-depleted T cells, or PBMCs came the material, which was cDNA or gDNA.

This clone was seen more than once but under ten times. Source study methods: Cell counts per sample came from amplifying reference gene primers. The assay was immunoSEQ multiplex PCR, and TCRdb's table has in-frame clones only and misses some. D and trimming come from the DNA, and the V and J calls and clone size come from that table. The top ten hold about 5% of the sample, which has fewer than 120,000 clones, roughly nine tenths seen once. The sample comprised peripheral blood. The TCR sequence derives from a human donor in a cohort sampled during active COVID-19.

DNA for the CDR3: TGTGCCAGCAGCCGGACATGGTTGGGCACCGGGGAGCTGTTTTTT. Translated, it gives CASSRTWLGTGELFF. This rearrangement joins TRBV11-3 to TRBJ2-2; D perhaps matches TRBD1 (5 bases). V gave up 5 bases and J gave up 4 bases, with 14 bases separating them. The CDR3 runs to 15 residues. Germline lookup yields CDR1 SGHNT and CDR2 YENEEA.